This T cell receptor (beta chain) was observed in a study of cytomegalovirus exposure and HLA in healthy donors. As for this clone: Its antigen is undetermined.

Study-level findings and limits: Earlier analysis looked at TCR beta V segments, and most were productive about 90% or about 30% of the time.

The PCR employed 60 Vbeta primers together with 13 Jbeta primers. Clones were sequenced by immunoSEQ multiplex PCR, and TCRdb holds only the in-frame ones, with some missing. The table includes tens of thousands of clones, about three quarters detected once. Sequencing input: PBMCs. The TCR originated in a male donor in good health and CMV-seronegative.

The DNA for the CDR3 is TGCGCCGCCGGAGGGGTTAATGAAGCTTTCTTT. This sequence encodes CAAGGVNEAFF. The genes are TRBV4-1 and TRBJ1-1, with D perhaps matching TRBD1 (5 bases). The CDR3 runs 11 residues. The V gene lost 11 bases and the J gene lost 7 bases, with 14 bases spanning the gap. CDR1 and CDR2 (germline): MGHRA, YSYEKL.